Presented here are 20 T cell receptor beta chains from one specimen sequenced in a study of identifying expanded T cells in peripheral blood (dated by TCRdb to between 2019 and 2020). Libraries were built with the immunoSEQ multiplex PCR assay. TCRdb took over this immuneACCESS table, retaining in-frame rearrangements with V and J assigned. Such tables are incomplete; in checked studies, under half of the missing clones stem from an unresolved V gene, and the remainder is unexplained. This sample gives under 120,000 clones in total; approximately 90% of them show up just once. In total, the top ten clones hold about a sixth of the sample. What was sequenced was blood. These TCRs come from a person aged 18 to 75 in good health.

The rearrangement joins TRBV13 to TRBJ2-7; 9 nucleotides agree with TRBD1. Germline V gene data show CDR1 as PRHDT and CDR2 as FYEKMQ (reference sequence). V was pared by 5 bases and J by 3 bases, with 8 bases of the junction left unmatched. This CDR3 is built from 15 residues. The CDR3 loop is CASSRRGQGNYEQYF. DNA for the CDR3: TGTGCCAGCAGCCGTCGGGGACAGGGAAACTACGAGCAGTACTTC. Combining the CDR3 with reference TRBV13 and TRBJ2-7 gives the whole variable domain AAGVIQSPRHLIKEKRETATLKCYPIPRHDTVYWYQQGPGQDPQFLISFYEKMQSDKGSIPDRFSAQQFSDYHSELNMSSLELGDSALYFCASSRRGQGNYEQYFGPGTRLTVT.

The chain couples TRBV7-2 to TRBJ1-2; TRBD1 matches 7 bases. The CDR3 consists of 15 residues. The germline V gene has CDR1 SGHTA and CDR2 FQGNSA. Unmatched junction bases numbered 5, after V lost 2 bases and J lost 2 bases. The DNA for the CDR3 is TGTGCCAGCAGCTTAAAACAGGGGAGAAACTATGGCTACACCTTC. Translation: CASSLKQGRNYGYTF.

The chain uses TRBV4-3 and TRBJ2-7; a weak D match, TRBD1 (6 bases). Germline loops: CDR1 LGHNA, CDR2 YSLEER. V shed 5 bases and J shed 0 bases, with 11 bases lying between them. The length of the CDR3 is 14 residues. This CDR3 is CASSSSTGSYEQYF. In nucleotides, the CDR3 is TGCGCCAGCAGCTCCTCGACAGGCTCCTACGAGCAGTACTTC.

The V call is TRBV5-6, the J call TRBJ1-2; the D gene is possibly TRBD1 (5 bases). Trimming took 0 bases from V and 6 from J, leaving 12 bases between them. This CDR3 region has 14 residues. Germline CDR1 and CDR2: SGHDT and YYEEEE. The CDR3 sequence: CASSLEEGADGYTF. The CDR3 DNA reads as TGTGCCAGCAGCTTGGAGGAAGGGGCAGATGGCTACACCTTC.

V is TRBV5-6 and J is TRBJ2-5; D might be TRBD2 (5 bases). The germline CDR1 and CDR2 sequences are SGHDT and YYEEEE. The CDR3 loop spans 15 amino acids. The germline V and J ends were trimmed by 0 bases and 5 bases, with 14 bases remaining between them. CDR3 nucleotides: TGTGCCAGCAGCTTGGCTCTTCTAGCCTCTGAGACCCAGTACTTC. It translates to CASSLALLASETQYF.

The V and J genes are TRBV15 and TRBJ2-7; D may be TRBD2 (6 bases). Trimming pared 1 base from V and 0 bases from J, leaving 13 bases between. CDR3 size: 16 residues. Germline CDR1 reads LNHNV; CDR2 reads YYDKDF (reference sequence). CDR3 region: CATSRGPEGPSYEQYF. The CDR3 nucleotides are TGTGCCACCAGCAGAGGGCCGGAGGGGCCCTCCTACGAGCAGTACTTC.

CDR3 sequence reads: CASSLVTGGPYEQYF. The CDR3 DNA is TGTGCCAGTAGTCTCGTGACAGGGGGTCCCTACGAGCAGTACTTC. The chain carries TRBV19 and TRBJ2-7; 9 bases agree with TRBD1. Per the germline V gene, CDR1 is LNHDA and CDR2 is SQIVND (reference sequence). The CDR3 totals 15 residues. V shed 5 bases, J shed 2 bases, and the junction held 7 bases outside the gene matches.

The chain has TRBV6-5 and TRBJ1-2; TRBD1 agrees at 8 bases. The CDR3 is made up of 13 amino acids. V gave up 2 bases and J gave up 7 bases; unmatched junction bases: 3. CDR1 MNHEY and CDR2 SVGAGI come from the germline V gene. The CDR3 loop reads CASSYQTGVGYTF. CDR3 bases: TGTGCCAGCAGTTACCAGACAGGGGTTGGCTACACCTTC.

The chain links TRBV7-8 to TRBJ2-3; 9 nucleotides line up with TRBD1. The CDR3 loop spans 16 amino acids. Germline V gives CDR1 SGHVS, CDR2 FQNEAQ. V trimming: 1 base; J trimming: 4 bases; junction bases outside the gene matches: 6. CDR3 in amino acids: CASSLVEDRGSDTQYF. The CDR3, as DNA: TGTGCCAGCAGCTTAGTGGAGGACAGGGGTTCAGATACGCAGTATTTT.

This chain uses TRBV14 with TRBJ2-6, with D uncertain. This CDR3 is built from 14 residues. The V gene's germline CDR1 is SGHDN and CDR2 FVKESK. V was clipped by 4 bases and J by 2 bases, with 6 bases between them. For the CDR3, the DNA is TGTGCCAGCAGCCCAGGAGCTGGGGCCAACGTCCTGACTTTC. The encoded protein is CASSPGAGANVLTF.

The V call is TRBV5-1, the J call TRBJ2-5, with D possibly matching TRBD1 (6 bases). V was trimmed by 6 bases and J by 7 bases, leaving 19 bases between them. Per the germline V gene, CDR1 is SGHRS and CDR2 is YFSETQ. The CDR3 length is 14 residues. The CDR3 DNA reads TGCGCCAGCACCAGGGAATTCGAGACAGGGACCCAGTACTTC. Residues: CASTREFETGTQYF.

The CDR3 region is CATRGSGNTIYF. CDR3 nucleotide sequence: TGTGCCACCCGGGGGTCCGGAAACACCATATATTTT. The genes are TRBV27 and TRBJ1-3; tentatively, D is TRBD1 (5 bases). The CDR3 covers 12 residues. Germline-derived CDR1 and CDR2 are MNHEY and SMNVEV (reference sequence). Deletions cut 10 bases from V and 4 bases from J, with 11 bases between.

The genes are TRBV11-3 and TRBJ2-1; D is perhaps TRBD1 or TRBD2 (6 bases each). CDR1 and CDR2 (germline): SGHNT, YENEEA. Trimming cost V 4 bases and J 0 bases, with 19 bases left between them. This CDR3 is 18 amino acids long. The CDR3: CASSSATGGGSSYNEQFF. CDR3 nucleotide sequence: TGTGCCAGCAGCTCCGCCACCGGGGGCGGAAGCTCCTACAATGAGCAGTTCTTC.

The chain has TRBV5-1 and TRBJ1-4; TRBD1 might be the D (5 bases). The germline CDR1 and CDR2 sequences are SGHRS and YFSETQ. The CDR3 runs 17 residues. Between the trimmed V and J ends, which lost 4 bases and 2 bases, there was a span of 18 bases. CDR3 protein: CASSPNPQGLTNEKLFF. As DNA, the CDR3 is TGCGCCAGCAGCCCGAACCCCCAGGGCCTCACTAATGAAAAACTGTTTTTT.

CDR3 in amino acids: CASRDRALEGNEQFF. The CDR3 coding sequence is TGTGCCAGCAGGGACAGGGCACTAGAGGGCAATGAGCAGTTCTTC. V and J are TRBV2 and TRBJ2-1; 8 nucleotides agree with TRBD1. CDR1 and CDR2 (germline): SNHLY, FYNNEI. V was pared by 6 bases and J by 6 bases, with 10 bases of the junction left unmatched. This CDR3 region has 15 residues.

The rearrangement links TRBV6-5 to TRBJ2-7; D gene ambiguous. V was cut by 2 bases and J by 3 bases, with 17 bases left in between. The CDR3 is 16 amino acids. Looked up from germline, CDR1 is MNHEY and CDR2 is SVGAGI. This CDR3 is CASSYPTSSSVYEQYF. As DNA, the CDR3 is TGTGCCAGCAGTTACCCTACCTCATCTAGTGTCTACGAGCAGTACTTC.

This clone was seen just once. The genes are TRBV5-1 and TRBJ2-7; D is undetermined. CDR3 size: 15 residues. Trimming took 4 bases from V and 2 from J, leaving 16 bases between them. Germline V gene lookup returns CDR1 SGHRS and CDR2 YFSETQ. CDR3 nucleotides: TGCGCCAGCAGCCTAGGAGACATCCTCGCCTACGAGCAGTACTTC. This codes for CASSLGDILAYEQYF.

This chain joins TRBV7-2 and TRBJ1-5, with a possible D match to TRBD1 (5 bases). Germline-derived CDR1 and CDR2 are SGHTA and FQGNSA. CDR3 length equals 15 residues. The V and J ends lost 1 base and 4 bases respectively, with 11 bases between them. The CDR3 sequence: CASSLVGAGNQPQHF. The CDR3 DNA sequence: TGTGCCAGCAGCTTAGTTGGGGCAGGGAATCAGCCCCAGCATTTT.

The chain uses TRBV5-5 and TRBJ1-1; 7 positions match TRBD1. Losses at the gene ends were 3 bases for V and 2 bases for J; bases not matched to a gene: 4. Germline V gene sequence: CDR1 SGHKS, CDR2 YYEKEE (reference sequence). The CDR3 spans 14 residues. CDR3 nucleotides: TGTGCCAGCAGCTCCCGGACAGGAAACACTGAAGCTTTCTTT. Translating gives CASSSRTGNTEAFF.

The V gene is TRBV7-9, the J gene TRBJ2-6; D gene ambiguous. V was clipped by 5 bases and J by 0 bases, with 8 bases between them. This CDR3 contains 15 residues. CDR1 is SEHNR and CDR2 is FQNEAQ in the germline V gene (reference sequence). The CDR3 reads CASSTTDSGANVLTF. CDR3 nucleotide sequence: TGTGCCAGCAGCACCACGGACTCTGGGGCCAACGTCCTGACTTTC.